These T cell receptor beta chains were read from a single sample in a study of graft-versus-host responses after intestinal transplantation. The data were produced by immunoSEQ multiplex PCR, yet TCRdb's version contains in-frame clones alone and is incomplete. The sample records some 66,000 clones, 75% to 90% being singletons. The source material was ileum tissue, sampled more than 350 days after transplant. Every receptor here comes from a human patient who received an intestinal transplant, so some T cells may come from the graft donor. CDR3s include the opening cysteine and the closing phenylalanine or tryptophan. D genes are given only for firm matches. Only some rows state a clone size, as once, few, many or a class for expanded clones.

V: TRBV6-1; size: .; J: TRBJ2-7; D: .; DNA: TGTGCCAGCGTTTTTATCCACGAGCAGTACTTC; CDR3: CASVFIHEQYF
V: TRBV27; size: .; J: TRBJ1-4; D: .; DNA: TGTGCCAGCAGTTTAAAGGGGTGGCCTAATGAAAAACTGTTTTTT; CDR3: CASSLKGWPNEKLFF
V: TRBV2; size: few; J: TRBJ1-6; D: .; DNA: TGTGCCAGCAGTGAGCAGGTTTATAATTCACCCCTCCACTTT; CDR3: CASSEQVYNSPLHF
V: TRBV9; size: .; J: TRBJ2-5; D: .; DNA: TGTGCCAGCAGCGAGCTGGGAGGAAAAGAGACCCAGTACTTC; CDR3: CASSELGGKETQYF
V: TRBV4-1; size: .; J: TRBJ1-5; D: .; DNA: TGCGCCAGCAGCCATTTACCCTTCACTAGGATCTATAGCAATCAGCCCCAGCATTTT; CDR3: CASSHLPFTRIYSNQPQHF
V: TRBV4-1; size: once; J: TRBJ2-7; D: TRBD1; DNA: TGCGCCAGCAGCCCCCGGGACAGGGGGCGAATCGACGAGCAGTACTTC; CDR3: CASSPRDRGRIDEQYF
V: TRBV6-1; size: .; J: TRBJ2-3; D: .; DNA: TGTGCCAGCATGCGGGGCTCCCCCAGCACAGATACGCAGTATTTT; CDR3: CASMRGSPSTDTQYF
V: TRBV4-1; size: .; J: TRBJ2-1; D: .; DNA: TGCGCCAGCAGCCAAGATATAACGCTCGGCAATGAGCAGTTCTTC; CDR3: CASSQDITLGNEQFF
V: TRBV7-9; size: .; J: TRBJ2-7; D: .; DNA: TGTGCCAGCAGCTACCTCGGGGACCCATACGAGCAGTACTTC; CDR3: CASSYLGDPYEQYF
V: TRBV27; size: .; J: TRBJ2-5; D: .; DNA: TGTGCCAGCAGTCTGGGGGAGACCCAGTACTTC; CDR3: CASSLGETQYF
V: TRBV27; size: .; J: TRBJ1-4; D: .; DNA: TGTGCCAGCAGTTTAGATTGGGCGGTTCCGGGGCCAAACCCAGAAAAACTGTTTTTT; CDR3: CASSLDWAVPGPNPEKLFF
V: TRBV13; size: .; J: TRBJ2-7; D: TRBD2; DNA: TGTGCCAGCAGCTCGTCGGCCTCTAGAGCGCGGGGGAAATACGAGCAGTACTTC; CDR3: CASSSSASRARGKYEQYF
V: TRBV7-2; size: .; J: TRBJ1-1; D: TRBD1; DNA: TGTGCCAGCAGACTGGTACAGGGGGCGCGGACTGAAGCTTTCTTT; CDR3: CASRLVQGARTEAFF
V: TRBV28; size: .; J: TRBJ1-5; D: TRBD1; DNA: TGTGCCAGCAGTACCGGGACAGGACGTAATCAGCCCCAGCATTTT; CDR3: CASSTGTGRNQPQHF
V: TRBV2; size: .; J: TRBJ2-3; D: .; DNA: TGTGCCAACCCGACCTTGAGGGCCGACACAGATACGCAGTATTTT; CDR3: CANPTLRADTDTQYF
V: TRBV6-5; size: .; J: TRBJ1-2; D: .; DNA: TGTGCCAGTTCCACAGGGTACCCCTATGGCTACACCTTC; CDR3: CASSTGYPYGYTF
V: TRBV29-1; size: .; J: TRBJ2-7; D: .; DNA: TGCAGCGTTGAAGAACAGACCTCCTACGAGCAGTACTTC; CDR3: CSVEEQTSYEQYF
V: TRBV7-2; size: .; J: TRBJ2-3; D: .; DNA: TGTGCCAGCAGCTTAGCAGTTGGGGGCACAGATACGCAGTATTTT; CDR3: CASSLAVGGTDTQYF
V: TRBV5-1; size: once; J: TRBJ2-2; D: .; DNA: TGCGCCAGCAGCCCGGACACCGGGGAGCTGTTTTTT; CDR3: CASSPDTGELFF
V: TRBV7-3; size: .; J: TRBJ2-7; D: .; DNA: TGTGCCAGCAGCTTAGCCGGGGTCGGCCCCTACGAGCAGTACTTC; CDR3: CASSLAGVGPYEQYF
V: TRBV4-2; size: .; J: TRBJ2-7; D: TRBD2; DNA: TGTGCCAGCAGCCATGTTACTAGCGGGAGACCCTACGAGCAGTACTTC; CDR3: CASSHVTSGRPYEQYF
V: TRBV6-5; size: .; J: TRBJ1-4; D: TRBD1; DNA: TGTGCCAGCAGTTGGCGACAGGGGGCATATGAAAAACTGTTTTTT; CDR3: CASSWRQGAYEKLFF
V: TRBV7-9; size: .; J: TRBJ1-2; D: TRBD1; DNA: TGTGCCAGCAGCTTTACACAGGGGGGGAAACTGCACTATGGCTACACCTTC; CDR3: CASSFTQGGKLHYGYTF
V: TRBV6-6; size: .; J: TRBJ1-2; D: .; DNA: TGTGCCAGCAGTTACCGCCAGGGACGTGGCTACACCTTC; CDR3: CASSYRQGRGYTF
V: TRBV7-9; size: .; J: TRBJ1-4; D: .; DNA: TGTGCCAGCAGCCTTAATGAAAAACTGTTTTTT; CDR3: CASSLNEKLFF
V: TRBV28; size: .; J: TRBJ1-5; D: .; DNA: TGTGCCAGCAGTCCCCACGAAGGGTTGGGCAATCAGCCCCAGCATTTT; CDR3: CASSPHEGLGNQPQHF
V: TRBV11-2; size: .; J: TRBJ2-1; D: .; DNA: TGTGCCAGCATGCTTCACAATGAGCAGTTCTTC; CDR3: CASMLHNEQFF
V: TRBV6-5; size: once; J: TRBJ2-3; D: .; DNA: TGTGCCAGCAGTTACTCGGAACGAGATACGCAGTATTTT; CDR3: CASSYSERDTQYF
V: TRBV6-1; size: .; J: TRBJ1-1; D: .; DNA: TGTGCCAGCAGTGGGGCAGGCTACACTGAAGCTTTCTTT; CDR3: CASSGAGYTEAFF
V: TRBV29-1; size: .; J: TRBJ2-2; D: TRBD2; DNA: TGCAGCGTTAGGGCTAGCGGGAATTCCGGGGAGCTGTTTTTT; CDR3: CSVRASGNSGELFF
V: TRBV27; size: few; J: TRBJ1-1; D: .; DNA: TGTGCCAGCGGAGGGGGGACTGAAGCTTTCTTT; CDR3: CASGGGTEAFF
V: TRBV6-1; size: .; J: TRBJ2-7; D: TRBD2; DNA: TGTGCCAGCAGTGAACGGACTAGCGGGATGTACTCCTACGAGCAGTACTTC; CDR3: CASSERTSGMYSYEQYF
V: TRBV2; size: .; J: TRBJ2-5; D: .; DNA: TGTGCCAGCACAGGGGAGACCCAGTACTTC; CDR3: CASTGETQYF
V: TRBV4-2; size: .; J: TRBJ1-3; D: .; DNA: TGTGCCAGCAGCCAGACCCACAGCTCTGGAAACACCATATATTTT; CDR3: CASSQTHSSGNTIYF
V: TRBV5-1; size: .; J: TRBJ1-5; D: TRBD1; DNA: TGCGCCAGCAGCTTGGGACAGGGAGACCATCAGCCCCAGCATTTT; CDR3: CASSLGQGDHQPQHF